What follows are 11 T cell receptor beta chains derived from one specimen sequenced in a study of T cells after yellow fever vaccination. MiXCR, run by TCRdb on the 5' RACE reads, gives a single entry per CDR3 protein. The sample records hundreds of thousands of distinct CDR3 sequences, around an eighth being singletons. The material was PBMCs, obtained on the day of the yellow fever booster vaccination. These receptors all stem from a man aged 25-45 years who received the YFV17D yellow fever vaccine.

This clonotype was found a few times. The V gene is TRBV4-2, the J gene TRBJ2-1, with 7 bases matching TRBD2. V lost 0 bases to trimming and J lost 5 bases; unmatched junction nucleotides: 7. This CDR3 is built from 16 residues. In germline, CDR1 is LGHNA, CDR2 YNFKEQ. The chain's CDR3 is CASSQELAGVHNEQFF. The DNA of the CDR3 is TGTGCCAGCAGCCAAGAACTGGCGGGGGTTCACAATGAGCAGTTCTTC.

Only a few counts were recorded for this clonotype. The chain links TRBV12-3 or TRBV12-4 to TRBJ2-7; TRBD1 matches 8 bases. The CDR3 sequence is 16 residues long. Germline trimming cut 3 bases from V and 3 bases from J; bases unmatched to any gene: 10. The CDR3 DNA follows: TGTGCCAGCAGTTTCGCCGGGGCAGGGGGCTTCTACGAGCAGTACTTC. Translating it yields CASSFAGAGGFYEQYF.

The chain couples TRBV29-1 to TRBJ2-1; TRBD2 aligns across 8 bases. The CDR3 runs to 14 residues. The germline V gene has CDR1 SQVTM and CDR2 ANQGSEA. The trim removed 4 bases at V and 4 bases at J, leaving 6 bases unmatched. The CDR3 sequence: CSVGGGRLYNEQFF. For the CDR3, the DNA is TGCAGCGTTGGGGGCGGGAGGTTATACAATGAGCAGTTCTTC.

In this sample, this clonotype turned up a few times. The V and J genes are TRBV5-1 and TRBJ2-2; 7 nucleotides align to TRBD1. Germline values: CDR1 SGHRS, CDR2 YFSETQ. The CDR3 contains 15 residues. Losses at the gene ends were 0 bases for V and 6 bases for J; bases not matched to a gene: 5. The CDR3 here is CASSLDRGSSGELFF. In DNA, the CDR3 is TGCGCCAGCAGCTTGGACAGGGGTTCTTCCGGGGAGCTGTTTTTT.

The sample holds a few counts of this clonotype. The rearrangement links TRBV6-6 to TRBJ2-1; 12 bases line up with TRBD2. Germline V gene lookup returns CDR1 MNHNY and CDR2 SVGAGI (reference sequence). The CDR3 runs 13 residues. Germline trimming cut 6 bases from V and 9 bases from J; bases unmatched to any gene: 3. The DNA for the CDR3 is TGTGCCAGCAGCCCTAGCGGGAGGGCTGAGCAGTTCTTC. Translating gives CASSPSGRAEQFF.

This clonotype was seen more than once but under ten times. The genes are TRBV29-1 and TRBJ2-5; no clear D. CDR1 and CDR2 from the germline V gene are SQVTM and ANQGSEA. The CDR3 loop spans 15 amino acids. With 2 bases removed from V and 5 bases from J, the gap between germline ends came to 18 bases. CDR3 loop: CSVELPSLSWETQYF. CDR3 coding DNA: TGCAGCGTTGAACTGCCTTCTCTCTCCTGGGAGACCCAGTACTTC.

The chain uses TRBV23-1 and TRBJ2-1; 10 bases match TRBD2. TRBV23-1 falls under the ORF class, with uncertain function. This CDR3 is 16 amino acids long. Losses at the gene ends were 4 bases for V and 7 bases for J; bases not matched to a gene: 10. The CDR3 reads CASSPRVSGRLNEQFF. DNA for the CDR3: TGCGCCAGCAGTCCGCGGGTTAGCGGGAGGTTGAATGAGCAGTTCTTC.

This clonotype was recorded a few times. The chain is built from TRBV2 and TRBJ1-5; D remains unclear. This CDR3 has 14 residues. Germline V gene sequence: CDR1 SNHLY, CDR2 FYNNEI. The ends were cut back, 7 bases at V and 1 base at J, with 11 bases in the middle. The CDR3 coding sequence is TGTGCCAGCAATCAATATGGAAGCAATCAGCCCCAGCATTTT. Translated: CASNQYGSNQPQHF.

This sequence joins TRBV3-1 and TRBJ1-2; D may be TRBD1 (5 bases). V shed 0 bases and J shed 7 bases, with 9 bases lying between them. This CDR3 comprises 13 residues. The germline gives CDR1 LGHDT, CDR2 YNNKEL (reference sequence). In DNA form, the CDR3 reads TGTGCCAGCAGCCAAGATCGGGGGTTTGGCTACACCTTC. It is translated as CASSQDRGFGYTF.

This clonotype was detected a few times. This chain links TRBV2 with TRBJ1-5; D may be TRBD1 (5 bases). This CDR3 is 13 amino acids long. Germline assignment: CDR1 SNHLY and CDR2 FYNNEI. Trimming stripped 7 bases from V and 6 bases from J, with 13 bases between. Written as DNA, the CDR3 is TGTGCCAGCATCGGGCAGGGTGGTCAGCCCCAGCATTTT. This sequence encodes CASIGQGGQPQHF.

This clonotype has a handful of counts. This chain uses TRBV4-2 with TRBJ2-1, with a possible D match to TRBD2 (6 bases). The V and J ends lost 0 bases and 1 base respectively, with 10 bases between them. Germline values: CDR1 LGHNA, CDR2 YNFKEQ. The CDR3 spans 16 residues. DNA of the CDR3: TGTGCCAGCAGCCAAGATATCGCGGGGTCCTACAATGAGCAGTTCTTC. This codes for CASSQDIAGSYNEQFF.